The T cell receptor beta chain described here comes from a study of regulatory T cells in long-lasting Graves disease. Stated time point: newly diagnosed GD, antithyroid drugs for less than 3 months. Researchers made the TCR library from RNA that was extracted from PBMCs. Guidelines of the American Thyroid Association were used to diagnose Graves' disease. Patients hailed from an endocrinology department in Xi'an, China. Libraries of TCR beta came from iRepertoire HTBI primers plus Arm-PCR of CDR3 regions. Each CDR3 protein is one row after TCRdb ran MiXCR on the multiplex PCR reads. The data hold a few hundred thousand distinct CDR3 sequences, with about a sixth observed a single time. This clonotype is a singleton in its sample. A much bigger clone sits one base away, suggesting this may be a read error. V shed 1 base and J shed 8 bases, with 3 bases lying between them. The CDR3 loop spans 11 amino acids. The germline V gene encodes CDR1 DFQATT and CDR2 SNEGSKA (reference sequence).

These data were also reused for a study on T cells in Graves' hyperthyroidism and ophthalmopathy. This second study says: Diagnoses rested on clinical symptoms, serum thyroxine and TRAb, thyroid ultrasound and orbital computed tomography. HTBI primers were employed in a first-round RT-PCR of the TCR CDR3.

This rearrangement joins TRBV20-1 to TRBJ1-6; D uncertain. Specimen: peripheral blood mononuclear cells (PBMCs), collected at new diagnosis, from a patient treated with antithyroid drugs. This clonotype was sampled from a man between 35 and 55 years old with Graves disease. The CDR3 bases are TGCAGTGCTAGAGGACATTCACCCCTCCACTTT. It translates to CSARGHSPLHF.